This T cell receptor (beta chain) was found in a study of shared clonotypes between healthy human individuals. Points from the study as a whole: Clonotype sharing among the donors was expected to vary with sequencing depth.

With regard to this clone: Its antigen is as yet unknown.

Sequencing was performed with immunoSEQ multiplex PCR; in TCRdb, only in-frame clones are kept and a portion is missing. The profile shows under 600,000 clones, more than 95% of them singletons. The CDR3 totals 14 residues. Germline CDR1 SGHRS, CDR2 YFSETQ. This chain joins TRBV5-1 and TRBJ2-5, with TRBD2 matching over 7 bases. The J call may be wrong; the DNA end is better matched by TRBJ2-7. Sequences were obtained from naive CD4+ T cells sorted from blood. The subset denotes: CD45RA+ positively selected. The clonotype comes from a woman younger than 45 in good health. The CDR3 nucleotides read TGCGCCAGCAGCTTTACGGGAGGCTCCTACGAGCAGTACTTC. As protein: CASSFTGGSYEQYF.